This TCR beta chain emerged from a study of T cells in localized non-small cell lung cancer. Comment on this clone: No antigen is known for it.

Study-wide results and caveats: Uninvolved neighboring lung showed the greatest T cell clonality, exceeding tumor.

Germline CDR1 reads SGHAT; CDR2 reads FQNNGV. V was trimmed by 4 bases and J by 8 bases, leaving 15 bases between them. This CDR3 region has 15 residues. TCRdb's table, derived via immunoSEQ multiplex PCR, lists solely in-frame clones and lacks some. The sample has 20,000 to 25,000 clones, approximately 88% seen once; the top ten hold roughly 22%. The sequences come from peripheral blood, collected before any cancer treatment. This receptor was identified in a man between 35 and 75 years old with stage I squamous cell lung carcinoma. J is TRBJ1-6 and V is TRBV11-2, with D hard to call. The CDR3 region has the DNA TGTGCCAGCAGCTCGACTTTTCCCCCTGATTCACCCCTCCACTTT. Amino acid sequence: CASSSTFPPDSPLHF.